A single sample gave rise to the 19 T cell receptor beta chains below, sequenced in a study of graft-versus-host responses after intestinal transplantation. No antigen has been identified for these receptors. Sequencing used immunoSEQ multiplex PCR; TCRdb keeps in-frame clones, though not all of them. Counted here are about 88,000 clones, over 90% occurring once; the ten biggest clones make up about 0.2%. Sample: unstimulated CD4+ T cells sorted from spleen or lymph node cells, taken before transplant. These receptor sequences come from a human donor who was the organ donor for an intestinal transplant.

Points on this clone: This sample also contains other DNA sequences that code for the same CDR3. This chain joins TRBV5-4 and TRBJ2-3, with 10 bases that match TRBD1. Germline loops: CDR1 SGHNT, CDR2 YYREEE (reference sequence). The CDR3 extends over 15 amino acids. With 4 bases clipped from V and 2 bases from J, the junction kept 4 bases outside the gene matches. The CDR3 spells CASSRQGAPTDTQYF. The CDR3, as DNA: TGTGCCAGCAGCAGACAGGGGGCGCCCACAGATACGCAGTATTTT.

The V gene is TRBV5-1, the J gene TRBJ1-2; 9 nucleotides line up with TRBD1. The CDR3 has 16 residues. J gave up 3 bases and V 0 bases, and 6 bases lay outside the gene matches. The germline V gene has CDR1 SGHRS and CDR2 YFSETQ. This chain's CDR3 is CASSLVGTGSYYGYTF. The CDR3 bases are TGCGCCAGCAGCTTGGTGGGGACAGGGTCTTACTATGGCTACACCTTC.

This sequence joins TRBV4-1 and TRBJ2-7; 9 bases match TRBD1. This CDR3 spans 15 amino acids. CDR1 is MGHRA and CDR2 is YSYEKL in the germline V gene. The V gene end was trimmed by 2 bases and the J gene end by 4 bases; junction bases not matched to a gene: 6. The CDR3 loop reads CASSQSPGQGYEQYF. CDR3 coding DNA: TGCGCCAGCAGCCAAAGCCCGGGACAGGGATACGAGCAGTACTTC.

The CDR3 coding sequence is TGTGCCAGCAGTCTGGGGGGGGCCGGCACAGATACGCAGTATTTT. It translates to CASSLGGAGTDTQYF. The chain carries TRBV13 and TRBJ2-3; possibly TRBD2 for D (7 bases). The V gene's germline CDR1 is PRHDT and CDR2 FYEKMQ (reference sequence). The CDR3 has 15 residues. Between the trimmed V and J ends, which lost 6 bases and 1 base, there was a span of 14 bases.

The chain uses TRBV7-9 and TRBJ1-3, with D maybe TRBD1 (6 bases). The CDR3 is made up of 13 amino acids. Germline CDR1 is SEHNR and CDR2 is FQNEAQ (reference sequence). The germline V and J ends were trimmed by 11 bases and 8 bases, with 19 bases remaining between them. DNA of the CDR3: TGTGCCGCTAGAACAGACAGGAGGGACACCATATATTTT. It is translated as CAARTDRRDTIYF.

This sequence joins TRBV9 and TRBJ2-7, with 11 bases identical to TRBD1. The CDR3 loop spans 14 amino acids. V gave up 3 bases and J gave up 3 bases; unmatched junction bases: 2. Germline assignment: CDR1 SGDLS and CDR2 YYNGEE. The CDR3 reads CASSEGQGVYEQYF. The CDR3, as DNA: TGTGCCAGCAGCGAGGGACAGGGGGTCTACGAGCAGTACTTC.

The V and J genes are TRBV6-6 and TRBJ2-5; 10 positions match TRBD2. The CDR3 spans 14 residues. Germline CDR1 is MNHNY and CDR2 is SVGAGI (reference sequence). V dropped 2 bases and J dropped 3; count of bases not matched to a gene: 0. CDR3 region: CASSYGLAEETQYF. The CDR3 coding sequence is TGTGCCAGCAGTTACGGACTAGCGGAAGAGACCCAGTACTTC.

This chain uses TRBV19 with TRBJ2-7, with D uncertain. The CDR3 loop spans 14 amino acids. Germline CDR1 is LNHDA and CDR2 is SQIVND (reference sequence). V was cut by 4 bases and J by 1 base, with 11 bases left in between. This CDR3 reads CASSTTDGSYEQYF. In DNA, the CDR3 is TGTGCCAGTAGTACTACTGATGGATCCTACGAGCAGTACTTC.

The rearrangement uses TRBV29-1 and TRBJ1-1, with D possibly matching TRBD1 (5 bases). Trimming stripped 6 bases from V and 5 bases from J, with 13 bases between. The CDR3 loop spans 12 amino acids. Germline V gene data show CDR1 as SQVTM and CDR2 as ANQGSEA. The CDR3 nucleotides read TGCAGCGTGATGCAGGGAATAACTGAAGCTTTCTTT. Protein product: CSVMQGITEAFF.

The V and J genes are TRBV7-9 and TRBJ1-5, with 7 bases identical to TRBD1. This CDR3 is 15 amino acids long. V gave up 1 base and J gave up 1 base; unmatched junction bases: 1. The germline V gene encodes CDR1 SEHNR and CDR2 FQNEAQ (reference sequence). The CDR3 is CASSLEGASNQPQHF. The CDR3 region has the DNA TGTGCCAGCAGCTTAGAGGGGGCGAGCAATCAGCCCCAGCATTTT.

This chain's CDR3 is CASSSGIRSTDTQYF. The CDR3 DNA follows: TGCGCCAGCAGCTCCGGAATCCGAAGCACAGATACGCAGTATTTT. The chain has TRBV5-1 and TRBJ2-3; D gene unclear. This CDR3 region has 15 residues. The V gene lost 3 bases and the J gene lost 0 bases, with 11 bases spanning the gap. The germline V gene encodes CDR1 SGHRS and CDR2 YFSETQ. Full variable domain (outside the CDR3, taken from reference TRBV5-1 and TRBJ2-3): KAGVTQTPRYLIKTRGQQVTLSCSPISGHRSVSWYQQTPGQGLQFLFEYFSETQRNKGNFPGRFSGRQFSNSRSEMNVSTLELGDSALYLCASSSGIRSTDTQYFGPGTRLTVL.

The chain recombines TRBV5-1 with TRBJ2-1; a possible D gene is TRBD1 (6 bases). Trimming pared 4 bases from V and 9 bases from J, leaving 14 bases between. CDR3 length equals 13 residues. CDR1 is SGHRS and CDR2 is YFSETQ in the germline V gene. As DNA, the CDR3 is TGCGCCAGCAGCCTAAACAGGGTGTCTGAGCAGTTCTTC. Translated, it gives CASSLNRVSEQFF.

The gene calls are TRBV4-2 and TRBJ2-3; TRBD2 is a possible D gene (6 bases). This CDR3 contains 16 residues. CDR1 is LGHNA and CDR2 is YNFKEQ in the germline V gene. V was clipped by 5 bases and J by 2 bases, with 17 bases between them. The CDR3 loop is CASSSGRDSNTDTQYF. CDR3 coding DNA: TGTGCCAGCAGCTCCGGCCGGGACTCCAACACAGATACGCAGTATTTT.

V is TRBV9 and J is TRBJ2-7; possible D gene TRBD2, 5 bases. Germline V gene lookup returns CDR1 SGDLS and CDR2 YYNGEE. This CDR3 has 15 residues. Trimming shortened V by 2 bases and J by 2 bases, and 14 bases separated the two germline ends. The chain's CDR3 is CASSVEGRSPYEQYF. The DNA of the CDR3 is TGTGCCAGCAGCGTTGAGGGCAGGAGCCCCTACGAGCAGTACTTC.

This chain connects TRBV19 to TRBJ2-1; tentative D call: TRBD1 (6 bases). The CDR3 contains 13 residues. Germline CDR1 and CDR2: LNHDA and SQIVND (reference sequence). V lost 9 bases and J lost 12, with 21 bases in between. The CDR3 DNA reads TGTGCCAGCCAAAAAGAAGACAGGCTCGGGCAGTTCTTC. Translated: CASQKEDRLGQFF.

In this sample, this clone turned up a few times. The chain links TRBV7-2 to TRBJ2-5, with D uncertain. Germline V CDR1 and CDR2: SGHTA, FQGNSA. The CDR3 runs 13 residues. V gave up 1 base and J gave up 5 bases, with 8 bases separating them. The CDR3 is CASSLEVLETQYF. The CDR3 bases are TGTGCCAGCAGCTTAGAGGTGTTGGAGACCCAGTACTTC.

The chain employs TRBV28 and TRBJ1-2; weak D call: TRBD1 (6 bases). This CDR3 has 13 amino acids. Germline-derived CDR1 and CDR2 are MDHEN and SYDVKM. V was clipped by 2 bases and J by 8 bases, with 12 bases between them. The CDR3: CASSLPGVSGYTF. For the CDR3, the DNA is TGTGCCAGCAGTTTACCAGGGGTAAGCGGCTACACCTTC.

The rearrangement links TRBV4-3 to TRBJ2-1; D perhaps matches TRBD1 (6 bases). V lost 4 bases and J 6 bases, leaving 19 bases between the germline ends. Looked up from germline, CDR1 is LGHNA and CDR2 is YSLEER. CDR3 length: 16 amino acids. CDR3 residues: CASSRALGQGLNEQFF. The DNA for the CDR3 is TGCGCCAGCAGCCGAGCTCTGGGACAAGGGCTCAATGAGCAGTTCTTC.

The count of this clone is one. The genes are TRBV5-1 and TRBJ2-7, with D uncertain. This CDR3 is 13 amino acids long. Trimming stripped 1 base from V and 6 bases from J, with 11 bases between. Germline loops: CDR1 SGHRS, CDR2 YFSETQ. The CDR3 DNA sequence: TGCGCCAGCAGCTTGCCACTCAGTGGCGAGCAGTACTTC. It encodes CASSLPLSGEQYF.